The rows below give T cell receptor beta chains drawn from one sample of a study of blood T cells in healthy people across ages. TCRdb processed the 5' RACE reads anew with MiXCR; each CDR3 protein has one entry. The data contain 800,000 to 950,000 distinct CDR3 sequences, about 28% of them singletons. This sample was also put to use in a study of T cells of mothers and their children.

Sequenced sample: blood. Receptor source: a woman aged 40 to 49 in good health. The CDR3 runs from the conserved cysteine through the conserved F or W. The order of the fields is J gene, CDR3 length, V gene, CDR3 protein.

TRBJ1-2 | 13 | TRBV12-3/TRBV12-4 | CASSWGRDYGYTF
TRBJ2-1 | 13 | TRBV7-9 | CASSLVVENEQFF
TRBJ2-5 | 16 | TRBV20-1 | CSASPILTGNRETQYF
TRBJ2-7 | 12 | TRBV14 | CASSHVFYEQYF
TRBJ1-2 | 15 | TRBV6-5 | CASSPRQGVIYGYTF
TRBJ2-7 | 11 | TRBV12-3/TRBV12-4 | CASSTRNEQYF
TRBJ2-1 | 11 | TRBV10-3 | CAIARGKEQFF
TRBJ2-5 | 13 | TRBV7-2 | CASSFGRQETQYF
TRBJ2-5 | 16 | TRBV5-1 | CASSLTGGLGYNEQYF
TRBJ2-3 | 13 | TRBV7-2 | CASSQGLGITQYF
TRBJ2-7 | 15 | TRBV9 | CASSGDRKAFHEQYF
TRBJ1-5 | 15 | TRBV7-2 | CASSLVAGDNQPQHF
TRBJ1-6 | 15 | TRBV20-1 | CSARGWTGHNSPLHF
TRBJ2-7 | 15 | TRBV6-1 | CASSLRDTGVGEQYF
TRBJ2-1 | 15 | TRBV30 | CAWTPGQFSYNEQFF
TRBJ2-1 | 16 | TRBV5-6 | CASSRRRAAAYNEQFF
TRBJ1-2 | 16 | TRBV27 | CASSSRLGQASYGYTF
TRBJ2-3 | 15 | TRBV5-1 | CASSRGGELTDTQYF
TRBJ2-2 | 18 | TRBV20-1 | CSARDHEPSLVVTGELFF
TRBJ2-3 | 15 | TRBV7-9 | CASSLRGAAWDTQYF
TRBJ1-6 | 12 | TRBV30 | CAWSDVKSPLHF
TRBJ2-7 | 16 | TRBV4-3 | CASSQSVTGTGYEQYF
TRBJ2-7 | 17 | TRBV4-2 | CASSQPSGLAGPYEQYF
TRBJ1-2 | 13 | TRBV9 | CASSVDQGYGYTF
TRBJ1-5 | 15 | TRBV4-2 | CASSQARGDNQPQHF
TRBJ2-6 | 17 | TRBV10-3 | CAITPVASFSGANVLTF
TRBJ1-5 | 13 | TRBV2 | CASRGGSNQPQHF
TRBJ1-4 | 12 | TRBV29-1 | CSVGTTYEKLFF
TRBJ1-2 | 14 | TRBV28 | CASSGAYGWYGYTF
TRBJ1-1 | 13 | TRBV5-1 | CASSAGQYTEAFF
TRBJ2-5 | 16 | TRBV7-2 | CASSSRGGQGAETQYF
TRBJ2-7 | 14 | TRBV12-3/TRBV12-4 | CASSSGNRFGEQYF
TRBJ2-1 | 16 | TRBV15 | CATSTPGTSFLNEQFF
TRBJ1-2 | 12 | TRBV5-1 | CASSLRQDGYTF
TRBJ2-7 | 14 | TRBV3-1 | CASSQFKGAYEQYF
TRBJ2-1 | 17 | TRBV5-1 | CASSLATGGHLYNEQFF
TRBJ2-7 | 14 | TRBV7-9 | CASSSFVGRHEQYF
TRBJ1-2 | 15 | TRBV5-1 | CASSGGDGGLVGYTF
TRBJ2-1 | 17 | TRBV7-6 | CASSLVTSGGAGNEQFF
TRBJ1-2 | 16 | TRBV9 | CASSVDFYGTGDGYTF
TRBJ2-5 | 13 | TRBV12-3/TRBV12-4 | CASSLHPGETQYF
TRBJ2-3 | 17 | TRBV29-1 | CSSWRRWGRVNTDTQYF
TRBJ1-1 | 15 | TRBV18 | CASSPLRTGNTEAFF
TRBJ1-1 | 14 | TRBV6-2/TRBV6-3 | CASSRRQGDTEAFF
TRBJ1-6 | 16 | TRBV12-3/TRBV12-4 | CASAARDRGLVAPLHF
TRBJ2-7 | 12 | TRBV28 | CASRWGQYEQYF